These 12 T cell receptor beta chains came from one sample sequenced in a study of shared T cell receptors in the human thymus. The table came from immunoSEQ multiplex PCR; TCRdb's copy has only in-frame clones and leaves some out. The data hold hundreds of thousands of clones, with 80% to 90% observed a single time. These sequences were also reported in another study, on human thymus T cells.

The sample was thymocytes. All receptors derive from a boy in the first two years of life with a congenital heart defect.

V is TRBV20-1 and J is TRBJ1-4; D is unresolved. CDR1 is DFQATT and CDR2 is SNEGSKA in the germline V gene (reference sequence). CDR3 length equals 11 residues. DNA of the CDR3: TGCGAGGGCAGGAATAATGAAAAACTGTTTTTT. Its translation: CEGRNNEKLFF.

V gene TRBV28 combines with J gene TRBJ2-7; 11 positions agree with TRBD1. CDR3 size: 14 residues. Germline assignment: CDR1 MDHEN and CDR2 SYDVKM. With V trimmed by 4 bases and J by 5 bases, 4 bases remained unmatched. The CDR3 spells CASSSGQGADEQYF. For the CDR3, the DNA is TGTGCCAGCAGTTCAGGACAGGGGGCAGACGAGCAGTACTTC.

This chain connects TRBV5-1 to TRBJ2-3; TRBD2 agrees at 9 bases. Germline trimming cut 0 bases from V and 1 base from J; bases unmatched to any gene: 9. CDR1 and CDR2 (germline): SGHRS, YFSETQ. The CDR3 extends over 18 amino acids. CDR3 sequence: CASSLEGVAGEGTDTQYF. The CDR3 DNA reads TGCGCCAGCAGCTTGGAGGGTGTAGCGGGAGAGGGCACAGATACGCAGTATTTT.

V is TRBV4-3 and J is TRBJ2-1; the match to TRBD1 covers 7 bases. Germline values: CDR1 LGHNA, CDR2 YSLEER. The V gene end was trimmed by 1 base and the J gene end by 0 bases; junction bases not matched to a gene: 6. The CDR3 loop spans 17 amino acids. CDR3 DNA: TGCGCCAGCAGCCAAGGGGACGACAGGGCCTCCTACAATGAGCAGTTCTTC. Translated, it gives CASSQGDDRASYNEQFF.

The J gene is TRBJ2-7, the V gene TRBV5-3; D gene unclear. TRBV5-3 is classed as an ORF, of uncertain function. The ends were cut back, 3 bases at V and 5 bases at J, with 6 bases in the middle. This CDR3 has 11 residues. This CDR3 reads CARSYLDEQYF. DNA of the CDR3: TGTGCCAGAAGCTATCTTGACGAGCAGTACTTC.

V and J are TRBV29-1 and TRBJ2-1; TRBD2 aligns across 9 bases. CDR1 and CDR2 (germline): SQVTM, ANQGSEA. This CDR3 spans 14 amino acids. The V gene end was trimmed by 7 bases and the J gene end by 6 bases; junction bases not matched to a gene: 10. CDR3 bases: TGCAGCGCCTTTAGGGCGGGAGGGCCCAATGAGCAGTTCTTC. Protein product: CSAFRAGGPNEQFF.

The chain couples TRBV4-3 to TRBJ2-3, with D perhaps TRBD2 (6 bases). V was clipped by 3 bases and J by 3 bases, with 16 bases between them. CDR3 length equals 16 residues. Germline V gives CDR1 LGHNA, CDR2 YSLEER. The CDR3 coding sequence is TGCGCCAGCAGCCACAGACCCCCGGGAGCAACAGATACGCAGTATTTT. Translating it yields CASSHRPPGATDTQYF.

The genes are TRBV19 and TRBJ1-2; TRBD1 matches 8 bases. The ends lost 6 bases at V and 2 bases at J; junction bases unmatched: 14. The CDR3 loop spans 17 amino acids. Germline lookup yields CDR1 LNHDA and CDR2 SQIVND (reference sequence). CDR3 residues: CASRLGQGVLNNYGYTF. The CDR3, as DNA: TGTGCCAGTAGACTTGGACAGGGCGTCTTGAACAACTATGGCTACACCTTC.

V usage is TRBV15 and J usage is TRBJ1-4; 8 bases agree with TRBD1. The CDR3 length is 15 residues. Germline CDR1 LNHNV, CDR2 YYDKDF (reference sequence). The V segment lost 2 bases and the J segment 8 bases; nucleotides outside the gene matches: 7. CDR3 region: CATSRTDRGNEKLFF. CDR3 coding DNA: TGTGCCACCAGCAGAACCGACAGGGGCAACGAAAAACTGTTTTTT.

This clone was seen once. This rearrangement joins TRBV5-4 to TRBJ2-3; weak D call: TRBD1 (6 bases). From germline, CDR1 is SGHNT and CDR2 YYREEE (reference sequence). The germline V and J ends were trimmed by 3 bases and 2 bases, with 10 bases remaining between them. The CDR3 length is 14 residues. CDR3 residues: CASSSGQLTDTQYF. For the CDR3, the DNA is TGTGCCAGCAGCTCGGGACAACTCACAGATACGCAGTATTTT.

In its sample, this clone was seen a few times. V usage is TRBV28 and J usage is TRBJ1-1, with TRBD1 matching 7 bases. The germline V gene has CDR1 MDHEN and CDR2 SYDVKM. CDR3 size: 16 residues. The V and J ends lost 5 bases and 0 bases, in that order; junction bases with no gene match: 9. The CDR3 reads CASSAPHRGLNTEAFF. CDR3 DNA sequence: TGTGCCAGCAGTGCCCCCCACAGGGGATTGAACACTGAAGCTTTCTTT.

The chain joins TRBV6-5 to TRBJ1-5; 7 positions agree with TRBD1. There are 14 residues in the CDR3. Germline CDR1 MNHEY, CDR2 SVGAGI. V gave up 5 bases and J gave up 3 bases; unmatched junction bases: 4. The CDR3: CASSADRDNQPQHF. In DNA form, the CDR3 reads TGTGCCAGCAGTGCCGACAGGGACAATCAGCCCCAGCATTTT.